The rows below give T cell receptor beta chains drawn from one sample of a study of OX40 agonist ivuxolimab in advanced cancers. Using immunoSEQ multiplex PCR, the repertoire was profiled, and TCRdb retains in-frame clones only, with some absent. The table shows approximately 70,000 clones, with less than 90% occurring only once. The material sequenced was CD4+ or CD8+ T cells sorted from blood, taken in a trial of the OX40 agonist ivuxolimab. These receptors came from an adult with an advanced solid tumor such as melanoma, head and neck, liver or kidney cancer. Both conserved end residues are part of each CDR3. D genes are given only for firm matches. Expanded clones are given a class, and other clones once, few, many or no size at all.

D,size,V,J,DNA,CDR3
NA,NA,TRBV10-1,TRBJ2-1,TGCGCCAGCAGTGGCGGCGGCGCCGTCAATGAGCAGTTCTTC,CASSGGGAVNEQFF
NA,once,TRBV2,TRBJ2-7,TGTGCCAGCAGTGGAGACTCCTACGAGCAGTACTTC,CASSGDSYEQYF
NA,NA,TRBV20-1,TRBJ1-1,TGCAGTGCTAGAGATCGCCATGAAGCTTTCTTT,CSARDRHEAFF
TRBD1,NA,TRBV5-1,TRBJ2-2,TGCGCCAGCAGCTTGGTACAGGGGGGCACCGGGGAGCTGTTTTTT,CASSLVQGGTGELFF
NA,NA,TRBV28,TRBJ1-3,TGTGCCAGCAGCAGCAGAGAGAGGGCGGGAAACACCATATATTTT,CASSSRERAGNTIYF
TRBD1,NA,TRBV7-8,TRBJ2-7,TGTGCCAGCAGCGCAGGACAGGCCGGCTCCTACGAGCAGTACTTC,CASSAGQAGSYEQYF
TRBD2,NA,TRBV7-9,TRBJ2-1,TGTGCCAGCAGTCGGGGACTAGAGCAGTTCTTC,CASSRGLEQFF
NA,few,TRBV18,TRBJ2-5,TGTGCCAGCTCACCACTGGACGGGGTGCAAGAGACCCAGTACTTC,CASSPLDGVQETQYF
NA,NA,TRBV7-2,TRBJ2-7,TGTGCCAGCAGCTACCAAATATCCTACGAGCAGTACTTC,CASSYQISYEQYF
NA,once,TRBV5-5,TRBJ1-1,TGTGCCAGCAGTTCCACCCGGAGCACTGAAGCTTTCTTT,CASSSTRSTEAFF
TRBD1,NA,TRBV9,TRBJ1-3,TGTGCCAGCAGCGTAGCGCCGGGACAGGGAAACACCATATATTTT,CASSVAPGQGNTIYF
TRBD1,NA,TRBV28,TRBJ2-5,TGTGCCAGCAGTTCCGGGGACAGGAGGGAGACCCAGTACTTC,CASSSGDRRETQYF
NA,once,TRBV29-1,TRBJ1-2,TGCAGCGTTGATAAGGGAGGGAGTGGCTACACCTTC,CSVDKGGSGYTF
NA,NA,TRBV7-9,TRBJ2-1,TGTGCCAGCAGCGGTTTTGGGAAGGCCTACAATGAGCAGTTCTTC,CASSGFGKAYNEQFF
NA,NA,TRBV11-3,TRBJ2-5,TGTGCCAGCCGTGGATTTCAAGAGACCCAGTACTTC,CASRGFQETQYF
NA,once,TRBV6-5,TRBJ2-5,TGTGCCAGCAGTTTGGCCGAGACCCAGTACTTC,CASSLAETQYF
TRBD2,NA,TRBV7-2,TRBJ2-1,TGTGCCAGCAACCCGGGACTAGCGTGGGGTGAGCAGTTCTTC,CASNPGLAWGEQFF
TRBD2,NA,TRBV7-2,TRBJ2-5,TGTGCCAGCAGCTCTAGCGGGAGTCATCCGGAGACCCAGTACTTC,CASSSSGSHPETQYF
NA,NA,TRBV9,TRBJ1-3,TGTGCCAGCAGCCCTACAATATCCGGAAACACCATATATTTT,CASSPTISGNTIYF